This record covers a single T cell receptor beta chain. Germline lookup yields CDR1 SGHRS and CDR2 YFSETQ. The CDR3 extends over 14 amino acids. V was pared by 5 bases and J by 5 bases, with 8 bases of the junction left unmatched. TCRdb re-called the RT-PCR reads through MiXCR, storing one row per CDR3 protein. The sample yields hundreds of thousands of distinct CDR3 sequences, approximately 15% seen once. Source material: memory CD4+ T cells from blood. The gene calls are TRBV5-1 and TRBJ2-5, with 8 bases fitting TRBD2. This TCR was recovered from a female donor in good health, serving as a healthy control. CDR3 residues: CASSSGAPYETQYF. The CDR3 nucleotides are TGCGCCAGCAGTAGCGGGGCGCCTTATGAGACCCAGTACTTC.